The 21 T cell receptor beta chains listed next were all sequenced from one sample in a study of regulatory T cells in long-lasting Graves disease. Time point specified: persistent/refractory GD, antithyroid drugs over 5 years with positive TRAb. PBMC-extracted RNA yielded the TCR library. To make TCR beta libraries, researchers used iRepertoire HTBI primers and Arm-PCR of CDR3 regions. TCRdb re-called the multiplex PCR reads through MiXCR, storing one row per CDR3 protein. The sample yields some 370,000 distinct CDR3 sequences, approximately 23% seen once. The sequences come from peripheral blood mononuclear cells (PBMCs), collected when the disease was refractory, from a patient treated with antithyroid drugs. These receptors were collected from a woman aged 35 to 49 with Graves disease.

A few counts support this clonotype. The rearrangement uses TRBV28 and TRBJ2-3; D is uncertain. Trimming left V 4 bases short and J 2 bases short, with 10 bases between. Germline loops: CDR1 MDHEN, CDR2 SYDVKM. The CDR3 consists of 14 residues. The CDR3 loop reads CASSYPGFTDTQYF. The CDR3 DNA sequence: TGTGCCAGCAGTTACCCCGGCTTCACAGATACGCAGTATTTT.

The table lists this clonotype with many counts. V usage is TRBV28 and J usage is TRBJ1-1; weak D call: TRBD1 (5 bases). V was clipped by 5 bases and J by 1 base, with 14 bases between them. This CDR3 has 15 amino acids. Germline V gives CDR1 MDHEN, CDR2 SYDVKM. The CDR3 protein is CASSPVDRTNTEAFF. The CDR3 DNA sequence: TGTGCCAGCAGTCCCGTAGACAGAACGAACACTGAAGCTTTCTTT.

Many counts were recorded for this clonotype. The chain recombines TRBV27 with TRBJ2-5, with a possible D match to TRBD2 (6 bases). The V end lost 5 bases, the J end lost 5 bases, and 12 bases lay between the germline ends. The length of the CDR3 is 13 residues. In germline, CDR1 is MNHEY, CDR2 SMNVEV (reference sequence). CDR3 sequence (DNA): TGTGCCAGCAGTGCCAGGAGGGGCGAGACCCAGTACTTC. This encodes CASSARRGETQYF.

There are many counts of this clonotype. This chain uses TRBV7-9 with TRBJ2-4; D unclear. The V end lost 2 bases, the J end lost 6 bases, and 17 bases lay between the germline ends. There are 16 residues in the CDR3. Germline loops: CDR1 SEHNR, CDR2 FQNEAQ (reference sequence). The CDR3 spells CASSLSASGVTNIQYF. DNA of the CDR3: TGTGCCAGCAGCTTAAGCGCTTCGGGCGTAACAAACATTCAGTACTTC.

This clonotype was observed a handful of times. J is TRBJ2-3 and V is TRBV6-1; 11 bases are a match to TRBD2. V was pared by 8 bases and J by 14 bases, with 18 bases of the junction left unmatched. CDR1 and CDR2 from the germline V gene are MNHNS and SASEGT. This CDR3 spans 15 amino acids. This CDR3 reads CASRPLSGRVGVRYF. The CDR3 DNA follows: TGTGCCAGCCGCCCACTTAGCGGGAGGGTTGGGGTACGGTATTTT.

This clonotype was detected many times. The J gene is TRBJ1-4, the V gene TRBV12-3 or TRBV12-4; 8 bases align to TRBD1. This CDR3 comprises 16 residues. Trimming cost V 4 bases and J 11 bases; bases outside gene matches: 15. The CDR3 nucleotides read TGTGCCAGCAGTTCACCGTCCCGGACAGGGAACTACAAACTGTTTTTT. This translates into CASSSPSRTGNYKLFF.

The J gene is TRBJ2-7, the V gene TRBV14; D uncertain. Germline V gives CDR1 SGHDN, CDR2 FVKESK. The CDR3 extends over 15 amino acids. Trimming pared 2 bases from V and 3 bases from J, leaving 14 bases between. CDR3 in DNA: TGTGCCAGCAGCCAATTTGCGAAAAAATTCTACGAGCAGTACTTC. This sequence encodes CASSQFAKKFYEQYF.

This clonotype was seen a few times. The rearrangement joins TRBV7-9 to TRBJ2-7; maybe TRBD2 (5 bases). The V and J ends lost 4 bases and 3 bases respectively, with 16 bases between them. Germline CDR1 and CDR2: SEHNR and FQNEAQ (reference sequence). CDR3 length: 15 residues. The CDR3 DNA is TGTGCCAGCAGCTCTAGCTGGACTGCCGACTACGAGCAGTACTTC. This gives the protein CASSSSWTADYEQYF.

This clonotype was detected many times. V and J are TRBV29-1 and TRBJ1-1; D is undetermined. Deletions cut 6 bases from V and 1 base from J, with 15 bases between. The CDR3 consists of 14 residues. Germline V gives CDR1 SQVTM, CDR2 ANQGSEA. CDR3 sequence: CSVRVDAQNTEAFF. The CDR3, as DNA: TGCAGCGTAAGGGTGGACGCCCAGAACACTGAAGCTTTCTTT.

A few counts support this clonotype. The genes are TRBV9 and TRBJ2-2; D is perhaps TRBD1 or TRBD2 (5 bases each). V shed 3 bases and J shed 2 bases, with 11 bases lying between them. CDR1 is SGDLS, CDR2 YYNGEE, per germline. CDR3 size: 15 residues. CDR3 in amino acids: CASSAGRTNTGELFF. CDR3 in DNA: TGTGCCAGCAGCGCGGGACGGACCAACACCGGGGAGCTGTTTTTT.

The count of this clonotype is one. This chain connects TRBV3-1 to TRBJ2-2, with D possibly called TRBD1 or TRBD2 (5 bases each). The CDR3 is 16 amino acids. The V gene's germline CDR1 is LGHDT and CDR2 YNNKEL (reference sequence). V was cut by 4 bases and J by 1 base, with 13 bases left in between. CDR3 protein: CASSRVGTGNTGELFF. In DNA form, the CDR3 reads TGTGCCAGCAGCCGAGTTGGGACGGGGAACACCGGGGAGCTGTTTTTT.

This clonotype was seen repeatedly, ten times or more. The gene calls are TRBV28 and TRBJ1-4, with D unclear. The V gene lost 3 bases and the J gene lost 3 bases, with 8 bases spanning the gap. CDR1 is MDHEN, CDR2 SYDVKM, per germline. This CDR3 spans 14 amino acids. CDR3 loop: CASSFRVSNEKLFF. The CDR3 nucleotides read TGTGCCAGCAGTTTTCGAGTTTCTAATGAAAAACTGTTTTTT.

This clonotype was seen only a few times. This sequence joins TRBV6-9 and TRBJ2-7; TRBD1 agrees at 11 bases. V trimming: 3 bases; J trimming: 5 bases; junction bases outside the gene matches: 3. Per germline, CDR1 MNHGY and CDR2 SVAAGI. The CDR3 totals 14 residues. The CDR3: CASSYGDRGNEQYF. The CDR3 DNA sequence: TGTGCCAGCAGTTACGGGGACAGGGGGAACGAGCAGTACTTC.

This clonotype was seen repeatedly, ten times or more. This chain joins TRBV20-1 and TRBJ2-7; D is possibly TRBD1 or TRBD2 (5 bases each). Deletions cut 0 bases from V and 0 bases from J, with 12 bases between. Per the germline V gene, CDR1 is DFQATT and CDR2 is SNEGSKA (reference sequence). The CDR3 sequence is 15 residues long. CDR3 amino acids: CSARDRWGSSYEQYF. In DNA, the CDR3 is TGCAGTGCTAGAGATCGATGGGGGAGCTCCTACGAGCAGTACTTC.

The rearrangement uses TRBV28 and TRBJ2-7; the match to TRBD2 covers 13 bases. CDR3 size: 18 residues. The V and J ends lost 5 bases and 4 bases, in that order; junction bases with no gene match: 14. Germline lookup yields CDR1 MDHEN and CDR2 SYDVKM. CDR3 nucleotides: TGTGCCAGCAGTCCAAGGACTAGCGGGAGATCTGTGTGGTACGAGCAGTACTTC. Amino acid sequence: CASSPRTSGRSVWYEQYF.

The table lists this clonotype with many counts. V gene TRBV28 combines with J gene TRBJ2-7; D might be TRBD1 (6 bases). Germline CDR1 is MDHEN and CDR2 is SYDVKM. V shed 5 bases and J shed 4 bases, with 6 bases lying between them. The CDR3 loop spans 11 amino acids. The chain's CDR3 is CASSRGYEQYF. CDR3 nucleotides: TGTGCCAGCAGTAGGGGGTACGAGCAGTACTTC.

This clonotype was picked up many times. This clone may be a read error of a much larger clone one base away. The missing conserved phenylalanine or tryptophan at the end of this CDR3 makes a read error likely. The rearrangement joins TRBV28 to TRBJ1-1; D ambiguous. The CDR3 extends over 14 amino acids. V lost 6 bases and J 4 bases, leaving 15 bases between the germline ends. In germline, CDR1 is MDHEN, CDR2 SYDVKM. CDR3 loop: CASSFTSRTTEAFL. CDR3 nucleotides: TGTGCCAGCAGCTTTACTTCTAGGACCACTGAAGCTTTCCTT.

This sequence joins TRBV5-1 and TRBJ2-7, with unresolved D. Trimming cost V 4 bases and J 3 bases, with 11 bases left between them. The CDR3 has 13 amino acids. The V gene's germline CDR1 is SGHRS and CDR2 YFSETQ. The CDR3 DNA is TGCGCCAGCAGCCCCACCGGCTTCTACGAGCAGTACTTC. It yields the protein CASSPTGFYEQYF.

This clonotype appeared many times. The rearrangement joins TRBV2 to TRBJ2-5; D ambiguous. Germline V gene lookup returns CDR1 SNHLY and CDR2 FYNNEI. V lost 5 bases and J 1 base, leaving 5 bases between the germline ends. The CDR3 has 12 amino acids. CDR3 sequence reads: CASSPRQETQYF. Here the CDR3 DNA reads TGTGCCAGCAGTCCTCGCCAAGAGACCCAGTACTTC. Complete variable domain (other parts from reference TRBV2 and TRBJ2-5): EPEVTQTPSHQVTQMGQEVILRCVPISNHLYFYWYRQILGQKVEFLVSFYNNEISEKSEIFDDQFSVERPDGSNFTLKIRSTKLEDSAMYFCASSPRQETQYFGPGTRLLVL.

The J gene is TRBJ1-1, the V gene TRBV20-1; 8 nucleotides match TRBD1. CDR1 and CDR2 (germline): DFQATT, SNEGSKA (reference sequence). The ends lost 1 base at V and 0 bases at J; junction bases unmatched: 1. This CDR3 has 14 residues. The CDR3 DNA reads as TGCAGTGCTAGAGGGGGACAGGTGAACACTGAAGCTTTCTTT. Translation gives CSARGGQVNTEAFF.

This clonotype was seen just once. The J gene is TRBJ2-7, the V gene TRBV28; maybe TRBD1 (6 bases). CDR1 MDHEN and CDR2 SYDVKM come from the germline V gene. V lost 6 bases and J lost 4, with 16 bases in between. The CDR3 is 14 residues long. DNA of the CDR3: TGTGCCAGCAGGTTCCAGGGGAATTTGTACGAGCAGTACTTC. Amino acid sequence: CASRFQGNLYEQYF.